The 29 T cell receptor beta chains listed next were all sequenced from one sample in a study of early T cells in non-severe SARS-CoV-2 infection. TCRdb reanalysed the 5' RACE reads using MiXCR and keeps one entry per CDR3 protein. The sample has tens of thousands of distinct CDR3 sequences, less than 11% seen once. The specimen sequenced was whole blood. The source is an adult who was a healthcare worker with PCR-confirmed SARS-CoV-2 infection or an uninfected control (not recorded which).

The chain couples TRBV11-1 to TRBJ2-4, with 7 bases aligning to TRBD1. Germline CDR1 is SGHAT and CDR2 is FQDESV (reference sequence). The CDR3 has 15 amino acids. V shed 5 bases, J shed 3 bases, and the junction held 7 bases outside the gene matches. The CDR3 is CASSTRQGGKNIQYF. The CDR3 DNA follows: TGTGCCAGCAGCACTCGACAGGGCGGCAAAAACATTCAGTACTTC. The full variable domain, completed using reference TRBV11-1 and TRBJ2-4, is EAEVAQSPRYKITEKSQAVAFWCDPISGHATLYWYRQILGQGPELLVQFQDESVVDDSQLPKDRFSAERLKGVDSTLKIQPAELGDSAMYLCASSTRQGGKNIQYFGAGTRLSVL.

At least ten counts were recorded for this clonotype. The rearrangement uses TRBV6-6 and TRBJ2-6; TRBD1 matches at 8 bases. CDR1 is MNHNY and CDR2 is SVGAGI in the germline V gene (reference sequence). CDR3 length: 19 amino acids. Losses at the gene ends were 2 bases for V and 0 bases for J; bases not matched to a gene: 9. CDR3 DNA: TGTGCCAGCAGTTACCTTCCGACAGGGGCTACCTCTGGGGCCAACGTCCTGACTTTC. This codes for CASSYLPTGATSGANVLTF.

This clonotype was detected ten times or more. This rearrangement joins TRBV19 to TRBJ2-7; D uncertain. The V and J ends lost 3 bases and 3 bases respectively, with 6 bases between them. Per germline, CDR1 LNHDA and CDR2 SQIVND (reference sequence). The CDR3 consists of 12 residues. This CDR3 reads CASSMGSYEQYF. The DNA for the CDR3 is TGTGCCAGTAGTATGGGCAGCTACGAGCAGTACTTC.

There are many counts of this clonotype. V is TRBV5-4 and J is TRBJ1-2; D ambiguous. The ends were cut back, 2 bases at V and 8 bases at J, with 16 bases in the middle. The germline V gene encodes CDR1 SGHNT and CDR2 YYREEE (reference sequence). CDR3 length: 14 residues. The CDR3 DNA sequence: TGTGCCAGCAGCTTTTTCGGACGGGAACAAGGCTACACCTTC. It is translated as CASSFFGREQGYTF.

The V call is TRBV10-3, the J call TRBJ2-3; 8 nucleotides agree with TRBD2. CDR3 length: 16 amino acids. Germline CDR1 reads ENHRY; CDR2 reads SYGVKD. After removal of 4 bases from V and 2 bases from J, the junction contained 8 bases not matched to a gene. This CDR3 reads CAISVLKRENTDTQYF. The CDR3, as DNA: TGTGCCATCAGTGTACTTAAGCGGGAGAACACAGATACGCAGTATTTT.

This clonotype came up a few times. The junction departs from the called germline gene at one end, perhaps through a read error. This sequence joins TRBV25-1 and TRBJ1-1, with D possibly TRBD1 on 6 matching bases. The CDR3 spans 14 residues. Germline values: CDR1 MGHDK, CDR2 SYGVNS. The CDR3 loop reads CVSTHSQGATEAFF. CDR3 bases: TGTGTCAGCACCCACTCACAGGGCGCCACTGAAGCTTTCTTT.

Ten or more counts support this clonotype. V gene TRBV21-1 combines with J gene TRBJ2-1; the tabulated D call, TRBD1, remains unverified against the DNA. TRBV21-1 is listed as a pseudogene. This CDR3 has 16 amino acids. For the CDR3, the DNA is TGTGCCAGCAGCAAACCAAATCCCTACCTAGGGGATGAGCAGTTCTTC. Its translation: CASSKPNPYLGDEQFF.

The rearrangement uses TRBV7-3 and TRBJ2-3; D gene uncertain. Per the germline V gene, CDR1 is SGHTA and CDR2 is FQGTGA. Between the trimmed V and J ends, which lost 5 bases and 1 base, there was a span of 7 bases. This CDR3 is 13 amino acids long. The CDR3 loop reads CASSAEGTDTQYF. The DNA of the CDR3 is TGTGCCAGCAGCGCCGAGGGCACAGATACGCAGTATTTT. The variable domain in full, completed from reference TRBV7-3 and TRBJ2-3, reads GAGVSQTPSNKVTEKGKYVELRCDPISGHTALYWYRQSLGQGPEFLIYFQGTGAADDSGLPNDRFFAVRPEGSVSTLKIQRTERGDSAVYLCASSAEGTDTQYFGPGTRLTVL.

This clonotype was picked up many times. The chain joins TRBV27 to TRBJ1-5; no clear D gene. The CDR3 runs 14 residues. From germline, CDR1 is MNHEY and CDR2 SMNVEV (reference sequence). With 5 bases removed from V and 1 base from J, the gap between germline ends came to 9 bases. The chain's CDR3 is CASSPTESNQPQHF. The CDR3 region has the DNA TGTGCCAGCAGTCCTACAGAGAGCAATCAGCCCCAGCATTTT.

This clonotype showed up many times. The rearrangement uses TRBV27 and TRBJ2-1, with D perhaps TRBD2 (7 bases). In germline, CDR1 is MNHEY, CDR2 SMNVEV (reference sequence). CDR3 length: 14 residues. V lost 6 bases and J 5 bases, leaving 14 bases between the germline ends. The CDR3 loop is CASRHGGPNNEQFF. The CDR3 DNA follows: TGTGCCAGCAGGCACGGGGGGCCAAACAATGAGCAGTTCTTC.

This clonotype was detected ten times or more. V usage is TRBV29-1 and J usage is TRBJ2-3; 8 bases align to TRBD2. CDR3 size: 14 residues. Losses at the gene ends were 5 bases for V and 2 bases for J; bases not matched to a gene: 6. Germline V gives CDR1 SQVTM, CDR2 ANQGSEA. The CDR3 region is CSVQAGAFTDTQYF. CDR3 in DNA: TGCAGCGTTCAAGCGGGGGCGTTCACAGATACGCAGTATTTT.

This clonotype was counted ten times or more. The rearrangement links TRBV29-1 to TRBJ2-1, with D possibly matching TRBD1 (6 bases). From germline, CDR1 is SQVTM and CDR2 ANQGSEA. Trimming removed 6 bases from V and 4 bases from J, with 10 bases in between. CDR3 length: 12 amino acids. The CDR3 here is CSVDRVYNEQFF. The CDR3 DNA is TGCAGCGTGGACAGAGTATACAATGAGCAGTTCTTC.

This clonotype was recorded many times. CDR3 amino acids: CASSEVTGGGSYEQYF. CDR3 DNA: TGTGCCAGCAGTGAAGTAACCGGCGGAGGCTCCTACGAGCAGTACTTC. The chain employs TRBV6-1 and TRBJ2-7; D might be TRBD2 (5 bases). This CDR3 is built from 16 residues. Per germline, CDR1 MNHNS and CDR2 SASEGT. The ends were cut back, 1 base at V and 0 bases at J, with 13 bases in the middle.

This clonotype turned up a few times. V and J are TRBV29-1 and TRBJ2-7; TRBD2 aligns across 9 bases. Per the germline V gene, CDR1 is SQVTM and CDR2 is ANQGSEA. The ends lost 5 bases at V and 6 bases at J; junction bases unmatched: 11. The CDR3 runs 14 residues. The CDR3, as DNA: TGCAGCGTTCGAGTTAGCGGGAGCGTCGGCGAGCAGTACTTC. Encoded protein: CSVRVSGSVGEQYF.

This chain links TRBV7-3 with TRBJ1-2, with TRBD1 identical over 8 bases. In germline, CDR1 is SGHTA, CDR2 FQGTGA. The CDR3 is 14 amino acids. V was clipped by 5 bases and J by 4 bases; unmatched bases: 6. The CDR3 coding sequence is TGTGCCAGCAGCGGGGACGGGACAGGCTATGGCTACACCTTC. The encoded protein is CASSGDGTGYGYTF.

This clonotype was seen repeatedly, ten times or more. The chain has TRBV28 and TRBJ1-2; 9 nucleotides match TRBD1. The CDR3 totals 14 residues. CDR1 is MDHEN and CDR2 is SYDVKM in the germline V gene. V was pared by 2 bases and J by 7 bases, with 5 bases of the junction left unmatched. In DNA, the CDR3 is TGTGCCAGCAGTTTAACAGGGGGCGCAAGTGGCTACACCTTC. This gives the protein CASSLTGGASGYTF.

This clonotype has ten or more counts. The V call is TRBV4-3, the J call TRBJ1-3, with D unclear. CDR1 and CDR2 (germline): LGHNA, YSLEER. V was shortened by 1 base and J by 3 bases, with 10 bases between the two germline ends. The CDR3 is made up of 15 amino acids. CDR3 residues: CASSQGGSYGNTIYF. The CDR3 region has the DNA TGCGCCAGCAGCCAAGGCGGCAGCTATGGAAACACCATATATTTT.

This clonotype was observed a few times. The rearrangement joins TRBV5-4 to TRBJ2-2, with D perhaps TRBD1 (5 bases). Germline values: CDR1 SGHNT, CDR2 YYREEE (reference sequence). The CDR3 has 13 amino acids. Between the trimmed V and J ends, which lost 5 bases and 3 bases, there was a span of 8 bases. The CDR3 DNA follows: TGTGCCAGCAGTTCACAGGACACCGGGGAGCTGTTTTTT. Translated: CASSSQDTGELFF.

The J gene is TRBJ2-3, the V gene TRBV10-3; D may be TRBD2 (6 bases). Germline CDR1 and CDR2: ENHRY and SYGVKD. The CDR3 has 14 residues. V lost 11 bases and J 5 bases, leaving 20 bases between the germline ends. Here the CDR3 DNA reads TGTGCCGCGTTGGAGGGAGGTCGGGGAGATACGCAGTATTTT. It codes for CAALEGGRGDTQYF.

This clonotype was observed at least ten times. V is TRBV24-1 and J is TRBJ1-5, with 9 bases that match TRBD1. The CDR3 is 15 residues long. Germline V lookup: CDR1 KGHDR, CDR2 SFDVKD. V shed 4 bases and J 5 bases; nucleotides not matched to a gene: 5. The CDR3, as DNA: TGTGCCACCAGTGAAGATCGGACAGGGGATCAGCCCCAGCATTTT. Its protein product is CATSEDRTGDQPQHF.

V usage is TRBV29-1 and J usage is TRBJ1-1; no clear D gene. V was trimmed by 2 bases and J by 1 base, leaving 11 bases between them. This CDR3 contains 14 residues. CDR1 is SQVTM, CDR2 ANQGSEA, per germline. The CDR3 reads CSVEKQLTNTEAFF. The CDR3 DNA sequence: TGCAGCGTTGAAAAGCAGTTAACGAACACTGAAGCTTTCTTT.

The genes are TRBV5-1 and TRBJ2-5; 8 nucleotides match TRBD2. This CDR3 is built from 15 residues. Per the germline V gene, CDR1 is SGHRS and CDR2 is YFSETQ. V dropped 0 bases and J dropped 5; count of bases not matched to a gene: 6. The CDR3 loop is CASSLAGGPVETQYF. In nucleotides, the CDR3 is TGCGCCAGCAGCTTGGCGGGGGGGCCCGTTGAGACCCAGTACTTC. The whole variable domain, remainder taken from reference TRBV5-1 and TRBJ2-5, is KAGVTQTPRYLIKTRGQQVTLSCSPISGHRSVSWYQQTPGQGLQFLFEYFSETQRNKGNFPGRFSGRQFSNSRSEMNVSTLELGDSALYLCASSLAGGPVETQYFGPGTRLLVL.

This clonotype has a count of ten or more. At one end, the junction sequence differs from germline, possibly due to a read error. This chain joins TRBV14 and TRBJ2-2; 7 bases match TRBD1. Germline V gives CDR1 SGHDN, CDR2 FVKESK. The CDR3 spans 12 residues. The CDR3 nucleotides read TGTGCCAGCAGCCAAGAAACAGGGGAACTGTTTTTT. This translates into CASSQETGELFF.

This clonotype appeared many times. The rearrangement uses TRBV6-5 and TRBJ2-6; D remains ambiguous. Germline CDR1 reads MNHEY; CDR2 reads SVGAGI. The CDR3 totals 14 residues. The V end lost 6 bases, the J end lost 4 bases, and 10 bases lay between the germline ends. The CDR3 DNA reads as TGTGCCAGCAGCAATATTTTAGGGGCCAACGTCCTGACTTTC. Its protein is CASSNILGANVLTF.

This clonotype occurred a few times. CDR3 nucleotides: TGTGCCAGCAGTTGGCTACAGGCGGGCGGGGAGCTGTTTTTT. This encodes CASSWLQAGGELFF. The chain couples TRBV6-5 to TRBJ2-2, with D perhaps given as TRBD1 or TRBD2 (5 bases each). The length of the CDR3 is 14 residues. Deletions cut 4 bases from V and 7 bases from J, with 13 bases between. CDR1 and CDR2 from the germline V gene are MNHEY and SVGAGI.

This chain connects TRBV27 to TRBJ1-5; TRBD1 matches at 7 bases. The germline V gene encodes CDR1 MNHEY and CDR2 SMNVEV (reference sequence). Trimming at V came to 6 bases and at J to 2 bases, leaving 4 bases not matched to a gene. The CDR3 runs 14 residues. The CDR3 DNA reads as TGTGCCAGCAGGGAGACAGGGCGCAATCAGCCCCAGCATTTT. Protein sequence: CASRETGRNQPQHF.

This clonotype was observed many times. The chain couples TRBV4-3 to TRBJ1-1; no clear D. With 0 bases removed from V and 5 bases from J, the gap between germline ends came to 19 bases. Germline CDR1 and CDR2: LGHNA and YSLEER. This CDR3 is 17 amino acids long. CDR3 sequence: CASSQDLGFGVGTEAFF. The CDR3 coding sequence is TGCGCCAGCAGCCAAGATTTAGGGTTTGGGGTTGGGACTGAAGCTTTCTTT.

With regard to this clonotype: A single base separates this from a much larger clone, so it may be a read error. This chain connects TRBV29-1 to TRBJ2-1; D gene ambiguous. Germline V CDR1 and CDR2: SQVTM, ANQGSEA. CDR3 length: 11 residues. The CDR3 sequence: CSVQKGNEQIF. In DNA form, the CDR3 reads TGCAGCGTCCAAAAGGGAAATGAGCAGATCTTC.

The rearrangement links TRBV9 to TRBJ2-1; D remains ambiguous. The CDR3 is 14 amino acids. V lost 4 bases to trimming and J lost 6 bases, with 14 bases between them. CDR1 is SGDLS, CDR2 YYNGEE, per germline. The CDR3 is CASSPRHAANEQFF. The CDR3 DNA reads TGTGCCAGCAGCCCTCGACACGCCGCCAATGAGCAGTTCTTC.